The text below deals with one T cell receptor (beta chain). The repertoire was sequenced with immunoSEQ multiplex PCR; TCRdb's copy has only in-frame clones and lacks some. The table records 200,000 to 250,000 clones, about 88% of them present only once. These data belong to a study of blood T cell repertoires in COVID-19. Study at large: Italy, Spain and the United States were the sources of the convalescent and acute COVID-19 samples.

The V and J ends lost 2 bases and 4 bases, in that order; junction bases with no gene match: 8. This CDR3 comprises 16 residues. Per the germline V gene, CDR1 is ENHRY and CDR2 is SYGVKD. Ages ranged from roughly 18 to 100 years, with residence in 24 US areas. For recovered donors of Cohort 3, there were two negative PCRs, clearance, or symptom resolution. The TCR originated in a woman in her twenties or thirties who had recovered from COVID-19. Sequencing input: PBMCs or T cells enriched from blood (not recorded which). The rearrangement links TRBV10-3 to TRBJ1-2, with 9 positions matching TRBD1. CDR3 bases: TGTGCCATCAGTGAGGAAGGCGGACAGGGGTTCTATGGCTACACCTTC. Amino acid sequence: CAISEEGGQGFYGYTF.